This entry concerns a single T cell receptor beta chain. This clonotype was seen many times. Its antigen remains undetermined. The record has no base qualities; no much larger clone is one base away. The data belong to a study of neurological immune-mediated disorders (dated by TCRdb to about 2019). Describing the broader study: Peripheral blood TCR-beta repertoires from HTLV-I-associated myelopathy (HAM/TSP) patients, multiple sclerosis patients and healthy controls were compared by UMI-based sequencing. The cohort was made up of 60 to 75 subjects, consisting of about 14 HAM/TSP patients, about 34 multiple sclerosis patients and about 20 healthy controls. The roughly 99 TCR-beta libraries covered PBMC samples along with longitudinal samples, technical triplicates, and paired sorted CD4+ and CD8+ T-cell subsets.

For unsorted PBMC libraries, 2 million PBMCs were used after storage in RNAlater at -80 degrees C until RNA extraction. PBMCs were separated from peripheral blood using Ficoll-Hypaque density gradient centrifugation and then cryopreserved in liquid nitrogen. Summary of the overall study and its limitations: TCR clonal expansion was highest in HAM/TSP patients and lowest in MS patients, with MS patients falling below even healthy controls. Across subjects, expanded clones never shared an identical CDR3 amino acid sequence, which suggests that the TCR-beta repertoires in every group were private.

To synthesize cDNA, template-switch 5'RACE was performed with a primer carrying a 10-nucleotide random unique molecular identifier so that each TCR transcript was tagged. Every sequencing run covered 15-18 subjects and yielded more than 160 million TCR-beta sequences. The RNeasy kit was used to extract total RNA. TCR-beta VDJ regions were amplified with primers for the TCR constant region and the 5'RACE anchor, using the KAPA Real-time Library Amplification kit. Sample indexes and Illumina adaptors were added in a first PCR, after which library yield was increased in a second PCR. After purification with Ampure beads, the TCR product of roughly 650 bp was size-selected on a 2% E-gel SizeSelection system. Library quality was checked on a Bioanalyzer, concentration was measured with Qubit, and libraries were quantified with the Kapa Library Quantification kit before pooling. An Illumina HiSeq 2500 was used to sequence the libraries paired-end at 2 x 150 bp. To increase sequence diversity, about 23-32% phiX was spiked into each library pool. In the source study's methods: The UMI-based MiGEC pipeline processed quality-filtered reads and removed over 80% of raw TCR sequences during error correction. VDJ genes were aligned to IMGT germline references, and clonotypes were defined by unique CDR3 amino acid sequence plus V-J genes. Clonal expansion, Shannon diversity and CDR3 relatedness (CalcPairwiseDistances, ClusterSamples) were evaluated with VDJtools, and phylogenetic trees were built with CLCbio workbench. Expanded clones were defined as having at least 8 unique UMIs, based on coefficient-of-variation modelling across technical triplicates. Using fastp trimming at Q25 and MiXCR clonotype assembly, TCRdb reanalyzed the public sequencing data and kept in-frame beta chains. Each entry merges the rows of one CDR3 protein and shows their most common DNA and genes. The V and J calls come from TCRdb's annotation, not from the publication. For this sample there are 20,000 to 25,000 distinct CDR3 sequences; about 12% appear just once. The biggest ten clones account for less than 15% of the sample.

The germline V gene (reference sequence) supplies CDR1 SSHAT and CDR2 FNYEAQ. CDR3 length: 14 amino acids, cysteine to phenylalanine. Here the CDR3 DNA is all that survives: 42 bases in frame from base 1. V drops 5 bases and J drops 7 bases, leaving 18 bases in between. This clonotype originated in a woman aged 55 to 70 with HTLV-1-associated myelopathy (HAM/TSP). Sequencing was performed on PBMCs. The V gene is TRBV7-7 and the J gene is TRBJ2-7; a tentative D call is TRBD1 (6 bases match). The CDR3 in this case is CASSPSSGVGEQYF. The sequence in DNA is TGTGCCAGCAGCCCCTCCTCAGGGGTTGGGGAGCAGTACTTC.